These T cell receptor beta chains were read from a single sample in a study of blood T cell repertoires in COVID-19. Repertoires were generated with immunoSEQ multiplex PCR, while TCRdb's copy carries only in-frame clones and drops some. The sample contains about 40,000 clones, roughly 84% of which appear only once. The source material was peripheral blood. These receptors were collected from a human donor in a cohort sampled during active COVID-19. The CDR3 runs from the conserved cysteine through the conserved F or W. Fields, in order: D gene, clone size, J gene, V gene, CDR3 length, CDR3 DNA, CDR3 protein. The D gene is left open where the match is weak. Rows give clone size only sometimes, using once, few, many, or a class for an expanded clone.

d_gene: NA
abundance: NA
j_gene: TRBJ1-3
v_gene: TRBV6-4
len: 16
CDR3nt: TGTGCCAGCAGTGACCCGCCGGGAGACTCTGGAAACACCATATATTTT
CDR3aa: CASSDPPGDSGNTIYF

d_gene: NA
abundance: NA
j_gene: TRBJ1-2
v_gene: TRBV20-1
len: 11
CDR3nt: TGCAGCGGGGACGGGGGCTATGGCTACACCTTC
CDR3aa: CSGDGGYGYTF

d_gene: NA
abundance: large
j_gene: TRBJ2-7
v_gene: TRBV5-1
len: 15
CDR3nt: TGCGCCAGCAGCTTGTCAGGGGGCGGGGGCTACGAGCAGTACTTC
CDR3aa: CASSLSGGGGYEQYF

d_gene: NA
abundance: once
j_gene: TRBJ2-7
v_gene: TRBV5-1
len: 12
CDR3nt: TGCGCCAACAGCTTGGACTCTTACGAGCAGTACTTC
CDR3aa: CANSLDSYEQYF

d_gene: NA
abundance: NA
j_gene: TRBJ1-1
v_gene: TRBV10-3
len: 14
CDR3nt: TGTGCCATCAGTGAGTCGGGACAGAACACTGAAGCTTTCTTT
CDR3aa: CAISESGQNTEAFF

d_gene: NA
abundance: NA
j_gene: TRBJ1-6
v_gene: TRBV12-3/TRBV12-4
len: 13
CDR3nt: TGTGCCAGCAGTTTCGGGGTTAATTCACCCCTCCACTTT
CDR3aa: CASSFGVNSPLHF

d_gene: TRBD1
abundance: NA
j_gene: TRBJ2-1
v_gene: TRBV7-9
len: 14
CDR3nt: TGTGCCAGCAGCTTCCGGGACAGGGGCAATGAGCAGTTCTTC
CDR3aa: CASSFRDRGNEQFF

d_gene: TRBD1
abundance: NA
j_gene: TRBJ1-1
v_gene: TRBV10-1
len: 14
CDR3nt: TGCGCCAGCAGCCCAAACAGGGGCCCCACTGAAGCTTTCTTT
CDR3aa: CASSPNRGPTEAFF

d_gene: TRBD2
abundance: once
j_gene: TRBJ2-3
v_gene: TRBV11-2
len: 16
CDR3nt: TGTGCCAGCAGCTCCGAGCTCCTAGCGGGGGGTGATACGCAGTATTTT
CDR3aa: CASSSELLAGGDTQYF

d_gene: NA
abundance: few
j_gene: TRBJ1-1
v_gene: TRBV27
len: 13
CDR3nt: TGTGCCACAGTACGGCAGGGAGGGACTGAAGCTTTCTTT
CDR3aa: CATVRQGGTEAFF

d_gene: NA
abundance: few
j_gene: TRBJ2-2
v_gene: TRBV6-5
len: 14
CDR3nt: TGTGCCAGCGAGGGCGGACAGCACACCGGGGAGCTGTTTTTT
CDR3aa: CASEGGQHTGELFF

d_gene: NA
abundance: NA
j_gene: TRBJ1-5
v_gene: TRBV6-5
len: 15
CDR3nt: TGTGCCAGCAGTTTAGCGGGTGGGCGCAATCAGCCCCAGCATTTT
CDR3aa: CASSLAGGRNQPQHF

d_gene: NA
abundance: NA
j_gene: TRBJ2-2
v_gene: TRBV7-9
len: 13
CDR3nt: TGTGCCAGCAGCTGGGGGGTCACCGGGGAGCTGTTTTTT
CDR3aa: CASSWGVTGELFF

d_gene: TRBD2
abundance: once
j_gene: TRBJ2-5
v_gene: TRBV5-1
len: 14
CDR3nt: TGCGCCAGCAGCAGTAGCGGGGGGGAAGAGACCCAGTACTTC
CDR3aa: CASSSSGGEETQYF

d_gene: NA
abundance: NA
j_gene: TRBJ1-2
v_gene: TRBV9
len: 16
CDR3nt: TGTGCCAGCAGCCCTCAAGGGGGACGCGCTAACTATGGCTACACCTTC
CDR3aa: CASSPQGGRANYGYTF

d_gene: TRBD2
abundance: NA
j_gene: TRBJ2-7
v_gene: TRBV5-6
len: 16
CDR3nt: TGTGCCAGCAGCTCGGGACTAGCGGGGGCGCACTACGAGCAGTACTTC
CDR3aa: CASSSGLAGAHYEQYF

d_gene: TRBD1
abundance: NA
j_gene: TRBJ2-5
v_gene: TRBV6-1
len: 15
CDR3nt: TGTGCCAGCAGTGAAGAGGACAGGGGGCAAGAGACCCAGTACTTC
CDR3aa: CASSEEDRGQETQYF

d_gene: NA
abundance: NA
j_gene: TRBJ2-3
v_gene: TRBV7-2
len: 14
CDR3nt: TGTGCCAGCAGCTTAGGTCAGGGCACAGATACGCAGTATTTT
CDR3aa: CASSLGQGTDTQYF

d_gene: NA
abundance: NA
j_gene: TRBJ1-2
v_gene: TRBV7-9
len: 13
CDR3nt: TGTGCCAGCAGCATGGACAGTACCCGTGGCTACACCTTC
CDR3aa: CASSMDSTRGYTF

d_gene: TRBD1
abundance: NA
j_gene: TRBJ2-7
v_gene: TRBV19
len: 13
CDR3nt: TGTGCCAGTAGTATGGGACAGCCCTACGAGCAGTACTTC
CDR3aa: CASSMGQPYEQYF

d_gene: NA
abundance: NA
j_gene: TRBJ1-6
v_gene: TRBV2
len: 14
CDR3nt: TGTGCCAGCAGCGAAAGGACTCCCGGGGGATCCCTCCACTTT
CDR3aa: CASSERTPGGSLHF

d_gene: NA
abundance: once
j_gene: TRBJ2-7
v_gene: TRBV2
len: 15
CDR3nt: TGTGCCAGCAGAGCCACCGGGAATTATCCCTACGAGCAGTACTTC
CDR3aa: CASRATGNYPYEQYF

d_gene: NA
abundance: few
j_gene: TRBJ1-5
v_gene: TRBV4-2
len: 13
CDR3nt: TGTGCCAGCAGCCAAGATCGGGGGCAGCCCCAGCATTTT
CDR3aa: CASSQDRGQPQHF

d_gene: NA
abundance: NA
j_gene: TRBJ1-2
v_gene: TRBV10-3
len: 12
CDR3nt: TGTGCCATCAGTCTAGGGGACTACGGCCTCACCTTC
CDR3aa: CAISLGDYGLTF

d_gene: NA
abundance: NA
j_gene: TRBJ1-3
v_gene: TRBV19
len: 14
CDR3nt: TGTGCCAGTATGCCAGGGGCGCTTGGAAACACCATATATTTT
CDR3aa: CASMPGALGNTIYF

d_gene: TRBD2
abundance: NA
j_gene: TRBJ2-1
v_gene: TRBV7-9
len: 16
CDR3nt: TGTGCCAGCACCCAACGCACTAGCGGGGGGTACAATGAGCAGTTCTTC
CDR3aa: CASTQRTSGGYNEQFF

d_gene: NA
abundance: once
j_gene: TRBJ1-2
v_gene: TRBV10-2
len: 12
CDR3nt: TGCGCCAGCAGTGAGGGGAGCTATGGCTACACCTTC
CDR3aa: CASSEGSYGYTF

d_gene: NA
abundance: once
j_gene: TRBJ2-1
v_gene: TRBV7-3
len: 12
CDR3nt: TGTGCCAGCAGTATAGGGGGCAATGAGCAGTTCTTC
CDR3aa: CASSIGGNEQFF

d_gene: TRBD1
abundance: NA
j_gene: TRBJ1-4
v_gene: TRBV27
len: 19
CDR3nt: TGTGCCAGCAGTTTGAGGGCCGGGACAGGGGGACCAACTAATGAAAAACTGTTTTTT
CDR3aa: CASSLRAGTGGPTNEKLFF

d_gene: NA
abundance: NA
j_gene: TRBJ2-5
v_gene: TRBV11-2
len: 14
CDR3nt: TGTGCCAGCAGCTTAGATCGCACAGCAGAGACCCAGTACTTC
CDR3aa: CASSLDRTAETQYF

d_gene: NA
abundance: few
j_gene: TRBJ1-4
v_gene: TRBV5-6
len: 15
CDR3nt: TGTGCCAGCAGCTTGGCCTTAGGGGTTGGGGAAAAACTGTTTTTT
CDR3aa: CASSLALGVGEKLFF

d_gene: TRBD1
abundance: NA
j_gene: TRBJ1-2
v_gene: TRBV7-2
len: 13
CDR3nt: TGTGCCAGCAGCTTAAAAGGGGGACAGGGCTACACCTTC
CDR3aa: CASSLKGGQGYTF

d_gene: TRBD1
abundance: NA
j_gene: TRBJ1-2
v_gene: TRBV7-9
len: 13
CDR3nt: TGTGCCAGCAGCTCGGGACAGGGTGATGGCTACACCTTC
CDR3aa: CASSSGQGDGYTF

d_gene: NA
abundance: NA
j_gene: TRBJ2-7
v_gene: TRBV7-3
len: 14
CDR3nt: TGTGCCAGCAGCTTAAAAGGGGAATCCAGCGAGCAGTACTTC
CDR3aa: CASSLKGESSEQYF

d_gene: NA
abundance: few
j_gene: TRBJ2-7
v_gene: TRBV10-1
len: 14
CDR3nt: TGCGCCAGCAGTCACGGCGGGGAATCCTACGAGCAGTACTTC
CDR3aa: CASSHGGESYEQYF

d_gene: NA
abundance: NA
j_gene: TRBJ1-4
v_gene: TRBV14
len: 14
CDR3nt: TGTGCCAGCAGCCCGGCGCGGCCGGGTGAAAAACTGTTTTTT
CDR3aa: CASSPARPGEKLFF

d_gene: NA
abundance: NA
j_gene: TRBJ2-7
v_gene: TRBV27
len: 11
CDR3nt: TGTGCCAGCAGCTCCTCCTACGAGCAGTACTTC
CDR3aa: CASSSSYEQYF

d_gene: TRBD1
abundance: NA
j_gene: TRBJ1-2
v_gene: TRBV2
len: 12
CDR3nt: TGTGCCAGCAGTGGGGACAGGGATGGCTACACCTTC
CDR3aa: CASSGDRDGYTF

d_gene: NA
abundance: NA
j_gene: TRBJ2-1
v_gene: TRBV11-2
len: 16
CDR3nt: TGTGCCAGCAGCCTACGGACGGGGAGCTCCTACAATGAGCAGTTCTTC
CDR3aa: CASSLRTGSSYNEQFF

d_gene: TRBD2
abundance: NA
j_gene: TRBJ2-5
v_gene: TRBV5-1
len: 15
CDR3nt: TGCGCCAGCAGCGCAAGGACTAGCCTGGCAGAGACCCAGTACTTC
CDR3aa: CASSARTSLAETQYF

d_gene: TRBD1
abundance: once
j_gene: TRBJ2-7
v_gene: TRBV29-1
len: 12
CDR3nt: TGCAGCGGAGGACAGGAGTCCTACGAGCAGTACTTC
CDR3aa: CSGGQESYEQYF

d_gene: NA
abundance: NA
j_gene: TRBJ1-2
v_gene: TRBV6-5
len: 13
CDR3nt: TGTGCCAGCAGTCACACCCGCCTCTATGGCTACACCTTC
CDR3aa: CASSHTRLYGYTF